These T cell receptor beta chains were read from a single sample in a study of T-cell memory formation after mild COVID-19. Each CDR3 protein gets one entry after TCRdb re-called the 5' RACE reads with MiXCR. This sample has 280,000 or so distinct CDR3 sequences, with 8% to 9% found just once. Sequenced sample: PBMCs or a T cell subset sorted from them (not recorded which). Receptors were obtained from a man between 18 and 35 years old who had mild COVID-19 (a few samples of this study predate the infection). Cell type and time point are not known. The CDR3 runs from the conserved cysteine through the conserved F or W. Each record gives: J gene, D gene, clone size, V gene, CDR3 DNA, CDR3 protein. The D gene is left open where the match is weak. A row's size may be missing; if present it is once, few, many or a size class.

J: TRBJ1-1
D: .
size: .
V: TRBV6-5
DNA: TGTGCCAGCAGTTACGCTCGGCAGTTGAACACTGAAGCTTTCTTT
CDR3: CASSYARQLNTEAFF

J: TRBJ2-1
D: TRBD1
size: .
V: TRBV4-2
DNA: TGTGCCAGCAGCCAGGGGACAGGGGGGAACAATGAGCAGTTCTTC
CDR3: CASSQGTGGNNEQFF

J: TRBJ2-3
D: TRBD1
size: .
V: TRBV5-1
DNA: TGCGCCAGCAGCGTGACAGGGAACGGGGGCACAGATACGCAGTATTTT
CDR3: CASSVTGNGGTDTQYF

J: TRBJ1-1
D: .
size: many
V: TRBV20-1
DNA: TGCAGTGCTAGAGATTGGCGTGCTATGAACACTGAAGCTTTCTTT
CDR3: CSARDWRAMNTEAFF

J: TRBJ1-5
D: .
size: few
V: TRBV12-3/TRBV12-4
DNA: TGTGCCAGCAGTTTAGGGGGGGACGGCAATCAGCCCCAGCATTTT
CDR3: CASSLGGDGNQPQHF

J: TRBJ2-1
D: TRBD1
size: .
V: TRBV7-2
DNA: TGTGCCAGCAGCTTAGCCCTTGGACAGGTTGGGATATTCTTC
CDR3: CASSLALGQVGIFF

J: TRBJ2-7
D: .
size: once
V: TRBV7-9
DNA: TGTGCCAGCAGCTTAGGGTCCGGCGCCTTCTACGAGCAGTACTTC
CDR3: CASSLGSGAFYEQYF

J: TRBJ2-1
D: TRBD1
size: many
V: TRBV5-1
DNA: TGCGCCAGCAGCTTGGAGGGGGCCCCCGATGAGCAGTTCTTC
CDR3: CASSLEGAPDEQFF

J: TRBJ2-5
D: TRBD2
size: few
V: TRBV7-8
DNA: TGTGCCAGCAGCTTAAGGCACGTAGCGGGGAAGTACTTC
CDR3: CASSLRHVAGKYF

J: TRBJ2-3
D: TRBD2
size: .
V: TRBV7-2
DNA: TGTGCCAGCAGCTTACTAGCGGTCCCCACAGATACGCAGTATTTT
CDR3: CASSLLAVPTDTQYF

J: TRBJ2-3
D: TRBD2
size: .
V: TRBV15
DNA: TGTGCCACCAGCAGAGATTTAGCGGGGGGTAGAACAGATACGCAGTATTTT
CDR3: CATSRDLAGGRTDTQYF

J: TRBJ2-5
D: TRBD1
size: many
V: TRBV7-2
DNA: TGTGCCAGCAGCCAAACAGGGGGCGGTGAGACCCAGTACTTC
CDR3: CASSQTGGGETQYF

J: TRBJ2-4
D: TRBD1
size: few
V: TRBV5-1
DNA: TGCGCCAGCAGCTCCAAGACAGGGGGTTTAGCCAAAAACATTCAGTACTTC
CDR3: CASSSKTGGLAKNIQYF

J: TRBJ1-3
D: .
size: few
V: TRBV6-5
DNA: TGTGCCAGCAGTTACAGTAGTGCCTCTGGAAACACCATATATTTT
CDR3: CASSYSSASGNTIYF

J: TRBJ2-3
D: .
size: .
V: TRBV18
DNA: TGTGCCAGCTCACCGGCGGCTTCTAGCACAGATACGCAGTATTTT
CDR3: CASSPAASSTDTQYF

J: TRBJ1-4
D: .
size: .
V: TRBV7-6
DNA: TGTGCCAGCAGCCGACTGTTGGGTTCTGAAAAACTGTTTTTT
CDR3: CASSRLLGSEKLFF

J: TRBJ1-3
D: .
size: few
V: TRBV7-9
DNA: TGTGCCAGCAGCTCCGGGTCGGAGGAGAGAAACACCATATATTTT
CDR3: CASSSGSEERNTIYF

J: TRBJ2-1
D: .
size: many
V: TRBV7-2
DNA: TGTGCCAGCAGCTTAGCGCGCCGGGCGGGTATCGATGAGCAGTTCTTC
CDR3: CASSLARRAGIDEQFF

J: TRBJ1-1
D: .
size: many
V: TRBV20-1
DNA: TGCAGTGCTAGCCGCGACAGGACCACTGAAGCTTTCTTT
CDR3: CSASRDRTTEAFF

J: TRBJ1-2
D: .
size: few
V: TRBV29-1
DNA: TGCAGCGTTGAAAGGGCAAAGGACTATGGCTACACCTTC
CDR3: CSVERAKDYGYTF

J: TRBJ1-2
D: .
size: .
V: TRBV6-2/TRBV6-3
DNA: TGTGCCAGCAGTACGGGAACAGGGATCGGCTACACCTTC
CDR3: CASSTGTGIGYTF

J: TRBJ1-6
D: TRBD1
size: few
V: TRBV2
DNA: TGTGCCAGCAGAGGACAGGGCGCCTATAATTCACCCCTCCACTTT
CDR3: CASRGQGAYNSPLHF

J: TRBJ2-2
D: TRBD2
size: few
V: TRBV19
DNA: TGTGCCAGTAGTCCTGTCCTAGCGGGGGGGAGGACCGGGGAGCTGTTTTTT
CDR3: CASSPVLAGGRTGELFF

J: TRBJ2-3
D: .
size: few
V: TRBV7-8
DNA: TGTGCCAGCAGCACCCGGACGGGAAATACGCAGTATTTT
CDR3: CASSTRTGNTQYF

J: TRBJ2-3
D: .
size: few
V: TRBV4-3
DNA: TGCGCCAGCAGCCAAAGGCCAGGGGGCACAGATACGCAGTATTTT
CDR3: CASSQRPGGTDTQYF

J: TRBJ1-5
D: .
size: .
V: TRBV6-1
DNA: TGTGCCAGCCTCGAGGGCGGCGATCAGCCCCAGCATTTT
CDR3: CASLEGGDQPQHF

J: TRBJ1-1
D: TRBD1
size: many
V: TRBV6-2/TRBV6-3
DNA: TGTGCCAGCAGTTCCCCACAGGGGAAGGTCCGTTCGGCTGAAGCTTTCTTT
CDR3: CASSSPQGKVRSAEAFF

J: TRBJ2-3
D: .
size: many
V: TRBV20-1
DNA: TGCAGTGCTAGTTGGCTAGCAGTAAGGTCTAGCACAGATACGCAGTATTTT
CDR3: CSASWLAVRSSTDTQYF

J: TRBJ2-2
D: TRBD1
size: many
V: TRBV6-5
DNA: TGTGCCAGCAGATTACCCGGGACAGGATACGGGGAGCTGTTTTTT
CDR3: CASRLPGTGYGELFF

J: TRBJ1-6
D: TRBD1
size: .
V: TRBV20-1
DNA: TGCAGTGCTGGCAGGGGGAGAGTAAATTCACCCCTCCACTTT
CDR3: CSAGRGRVNSPLHF

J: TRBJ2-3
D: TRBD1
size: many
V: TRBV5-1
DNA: TGCGCCAGCAGCTTCGGGACAGCCTCCACAGATACGCAGTATTTT
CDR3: CASSFGTASTDTQYF

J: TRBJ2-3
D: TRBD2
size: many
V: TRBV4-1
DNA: TGCGCCAGCAGCCTCCTTAGCGGGGGGGTCGAGGATACGCAGTATTTT
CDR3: CASSLLSGGVEDTQYF

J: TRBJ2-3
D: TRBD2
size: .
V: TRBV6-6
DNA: TGTGCCAGCAGTTACTCGATCAGCGGGGGTGATACGCAGTATTTT
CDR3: CASSYSISGGDTQYF

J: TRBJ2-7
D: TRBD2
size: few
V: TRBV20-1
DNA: TGCAGTGCTAGGGTCGGGGGGTACTCCTACGAGCAGTACTTC
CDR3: CSARVGGYSYEQYF

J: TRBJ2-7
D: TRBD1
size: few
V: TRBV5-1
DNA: TGCGCCAGCAGCTCCGGACAGGGTACAGACGAGCAGTACTTC
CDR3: CASSSGQGTDEQYF

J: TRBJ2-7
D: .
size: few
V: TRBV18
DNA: TGTGCCAGCTCAACGAATGCCCCCCAAAGCTCCTACGAGCAGTACTTC
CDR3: CASSTNAPQSSYEQYF

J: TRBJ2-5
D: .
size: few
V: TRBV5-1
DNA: TGCGCCAGCAGGGTCCCGGTGACAGGGCGGGGAGAGACCCAGTACTTC
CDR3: CASRVPVTGRGETQYF

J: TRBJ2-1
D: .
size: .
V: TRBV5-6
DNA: TGTGCCAGCAGCTATGGATGGGCTGGGGGTGAGCAGTTCTTC
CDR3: CASSYGWAGGEQFF